Below are 27 T cell receptor beta chains sequenced from a single sample in a study of PD-1 blockade in classical Hodgkin lymphoma. Clones were read by immunoSEQ multiplex PCR, and TCRdb kept only the in-frame ones, dropping some. The table lists about 41,000 clones, approximately 70% of them singletons, with roughly 3% in the top ten. Time point noted: cycle 4 day 1 (C4D1), after five to seven weeks of nivolumab. Brentuximab vedotin exposure varied among the patients, all of whom had relapsed after autologous stem cell transplantation. Material: peripheral blood mononuclear cells (PBMCs), obtained before the fourth cycle of nivolumab. Every receptor here comes from a human donor with classical Hodgkin lymphoma.

The CDR3: CASSLQGNTGELFF. The CDR3 DNA sequence: TGCGCCAGCAGCCTACAGGGAAACACCGGGGAGCTGTTTTTT. The chain recombines TRBV5-1 with TRBJ2-2, with a possible D match to TRBD1 (6 bases). V was shortened by 4 bases and J by 2 bases, with 9 bases between the two germline ends. CDR1 is SGHRS, CDR2 YFSETQ, per germline. The CDR3 extends over 14 amino acids.

This clone was counted a few times. The CDR3 coding sequence is TGTGCCAGCAGCGTCGGAGGAGATACGCAGTATTTT. Protein product: CASSVGGDTQYF. The chain carries TRBV9 and TRBJ2-3; D possibly corresponds to TRBD2 (5 bases). This CDR3 spans 12 amino acids. The V gene lost 2 bases and the J gene lost 5 bases, with 6 bases spanning the gap. CDR1 is SGDLS and CDR2 is YYNGEE in the germline V gene.

The CDR3, as DNA: TGTGCCAGCAAAGGGACAGCTGCCAATCAGCCCCAGCATTTT. Protein sequence: CASKGTAANQPQHF. The chain carries TRBV28 and TRBJ1-5; TRBD1 matches at 7 bases. J lost 3 bases, V lost 7 bases, and 6 bases had no gene match. This CDR3 has 14 residues. From germline, CDR1 is MDHEN and CDR2 SYDVKM.

This rearrangement joins TRBV14 to TRBJ1-6; weak D call: TRBD1 (5 bases). CDR3 length: 17 amino acids. Germline loops: CDR1 SGHDN, CDR2 FVKESK. The ends were cut back, 4 bases at V and 4 bases at J, with 17 bases in the middle. CDR3 sequence reads: CASSPGPQGAYNSPLHF. CDR3 nucleotide sequence: TGTGCCAGCAGCCCGGGACCCCAAGGCGCTTATAATTCACCCCTCCACTTT.

This sequence joins TRBV6-4 and TRBJ2-1; a weak D match, TRBD2 (6 bases). Germline V gene lookup returns CDR1 MRHNA and CDR2 SNTAGT. Trimming stripped 3 bases from V and 8 bases from J, with 14 bases between. This CDR3 is 14 amino acids long. The CDR3 DNA is TGTGCCAGCAGTGAGGGACTTTGGGGTTATGAGCAGTTCTTC. Translating it yields CASSEGLWGYEQFF.

This clone is medium-sized within its sample. The chain couples TRBV19 to TRBJ2-1, with D maybe TRBD1 (5 bases). The CDR3 has 14 amino acids. V was trimmed by 6 bases and J by 3 bases, leaving 12 bases between them. Germline values: CDR1 LNHDA, CDR2 SQIVND (reference sequence). In DNA, the CDR3 is TGTGCCAGTAGGGGCCAGGGCTTCTACAATGAGCAGTTCTTC. The encoded protein is CASRGQGFYNEQFF.

The chain recombines TRBV7-9 with TRBJ1-2; 8 nucleotides agree with TRBD1. The CDR3 sequence is 15 residues long. The junction had 4 bases not matched to a gene; V was cut back by 0 bases and J by 4 bases. The germline gives CDR1 SEHNR, CDR2 FQNEAQ (reference sequence). The DNA of the CDR3 is TGTGCCAGCAGCTTAGCTCCGGGACAGGCCTATGGCTACACCTTC. It is translated as CASSLAPGQAYGYTF.

This clone was seen a handful of times. V usage is TRBV29-1 and J usage is TRBJ2-3; D not certain. CDR3 size: 15 residues. The germline V gene encodes CDR1 SQVTM and CDR2 ANQGSEA. V was cut by 0 bases and J by 0 bases, with 10 bases left in between. The CDR3 loop is CSVEENGHSTDTQYF. CDR3 in DNA: TGCAGCGTTGAAGAGAACGGGCATAGCACAGATACGCAGTATTTT.

This chain joins TRBV4-1 and TRBJ2-7, with 7 bases identical to TRBD1. This CDR3 spans 15 amino acids. J was trimmed by 5 bases and V by 1 base; bases with no gene match: 8. The germline V gene has CDR1 MGHRA and CDR2 YSYEKL. The DNA of the CDR3 is TGCGCCAGCAGCCAAGTCCCGACAGGGTACAACGAGCAGTACTTC. Translated: CASSQVPTGYNEQYF.

The V call is TRBV4-3, the J call TRBJ2-5, with D possibly matching TRBD2 (5 bases). The CDR3 consists of 16 residues. The ends were cut back, 4 bases at V and 5 bases at J, with 20 bases in the middle. Germline V gene lookup returns CDR1 LGHNA and CDR2 YSLEER. The DNA of the CDR3 is TGCGCCAGCAGCCCTGGAGTGGCAGGACTTCCCGAGACCCAGTACTTC. It specifies CASSPGVAGLPETQYF.

This clone was seen once. This rearrangement joins TRBV9 to TRBJ2-3, with TRBD1 matching over 7 bases. Per the germline V gene, CDR1 is SGDLS and CDR2 is YYNGEE. The CDR3 extends over 19 amino acids. V shed 1 base, J shed 0 bases, and the junction held 14 bases outside the gene matches. The CDR3 nucleotides are TGTGCCAGCAGCGTACAACGGGACAGCGGTTATACTAGCACAGATACGCAGTATTTT. Protein product: CASSVQRDSGYTSTDTQYF.

The CDR3 here is CASSQVRGGGWTGELFF. DNA for the CDR3: TGCGCCAGCAGCCAAGTGCGGGGGGGAGGTTGGACCGGGGAGCTGTTTTTT. This chain connects TRBV4-3 to TRBJ2-2, with TRBD2 matching 9 bases. The CDR3 covers 17 residues. V was pared by 1 base and J by 5 bases, with 8 bases of the junction left unmatched. Germline V gene data show CDR1 as LGHNA and CDR2 as YSLEER.

The chain combines TRBV7-9 with TRBJ1-1, with 8 bases that match TRBD1. Per the germline V gene, CDR1 is SEHNR and CDR2 is FQNEAQ (reference sequence). The CDR3 contains 15 residues. J was trimmed by 4 bases and V by 2 bases; bases with no gene match: 6. In DNA, the CDR3 is TGTGCCAGCAGCTTACGGACAGGGAGGGCCACTGAAGCTTTCTTT. The encoded protein is CASSLRTGRATEAFF.

The gene calls are TRBV14 and TRBJ2-6; a weak D match, TRBD1 (6 bases). The CDR3 runs 16 residues. Germline CDR1 is SGHDN and CDR2 is FVKESK. The V end was cut by 5 bases, the J end by 2 bases, with 13 bases between. The CDR3 loop is CASSDLGAAGANVLTF. CDR3 nucleotides: TGTGCCAGCAGCGATCTGGGGGCGGCTGGGGCCAACGTCCTGACTTTC.

The chain combines TRBV19 with TRBJ1-1; no firm D call. Germline assignment: CDR1 LNHDA and CDR2 SQIVND (reference sequence). The V and J ends lost 2 bases and 0 bases respectively, with 7 bases between them. CDR3 length equals 14 residues. The CDR3 bases are TGTGCCAGTAGTATAAAGGCTATGAACACTGAAGCTTTCTTT. Translation gives CASSIKAMNTEAFF.

This clone was detected a few times. J is TRBJ2-7 and V is TRBV7-9, with TRBD1 matching over 11 bases. Germline assignment: CDR1 SEHNR and CDR2 FQNEAQ (reference sequence). J gave up 4 bases and V 1 base, and 6 bases lay outside the gene matches. CDR3 length: 16 amino acids. The CDR3 DNA reads as TGTGCCAGCAGCTTAGGGTATGGACAGGGGGCTTACGAGCAGTACTTC. This translates into CASSLGYGQGAYEQYF.

This chain uses TRBV27 with TRBJ2-7, with a possible D match to TRBD2 (5 bases). From germline, CDR1 is MNHEY and CDR2 SMNVEV (reference sequence). Between the trimmed V and J ends, which lost 1 base and 6 bases, there was a span of 19 bases. The CDR3 length is 16 residues. CDR3 region: CASSLFSLGFGREQYF. In DNA, the CDR3 is TGTGCCAGCAGTTTATTCTCACTAGGGTTCGGGCGCGAGCAGTACTTC.

The rearrangement joins TRBV5-6 to TRBJ1-1, with TRBD1 as a possible D gene (6 bases). The V end lost 1 base, the J end lost 6 bases, and 10 bases lay between the germline ends. The germline gives CDR1 SGHDT, CDR2 YYEEEE. The CDR3 contains 13 residues. The CDR3 sequence is CASSLSRGAEAFF. CDR3 sequence (DNA): TGTGCCAGCAGCTTGAGCAGGGGCGCTGAAGCTTTCTTT. Combining the CDR3 with reference TRBV5-6 and TRBJ1-1 gives the whole variable domain DAGVTQSPTHLIKTRGQQVTLRCSPKSGHDTVSWYQQALGQGPQFIFQYYEEEERQRGNFPDRFSGHQFPNYSSELNVNALLLGDSALYLCASSLSRGAEAFFGQGTRLTVV.

This clone was observed a few times. The chain uses TRBV28 and TRBJ1-6, with D unclear. Trimming took off 5 bases at V and 13 bases at J, with 18 bases between the two ends. Germline V lookup: CDR1 MDHEN, CDR2 SYDVKM. CDR3 length equals 14 residues. The CDR3 DNA follows: TGTGCCAGCAGTCCCCCGGACTCCAGAAGGCCCCTCCACTTT. Translation: CASSPPDSRRPLHF.

The rearrangement uses TRBV21-1 and TRBJ1-2. TRBV21-1 is a documented pseudogene. The CDR3 spans 16 residues. The CDR3 DNA sequence: TGTGCCAGCAGTGTTTCTCGGGAGGCGGGGGCACGGGGCTACACCTTC. Translating gives CASSVSREAGARGYTF.

Concerning this clone: Other DNA sequences from this sample encode an identical CDR3 as well. The chain recombines TRBV5-1 with TRBJ1-1; D remains ambiguous. The CDR3 runs 15 residues. Trimming stripped 0 bases from V and 1 base from J, with 10 bases between. The germline CDR1 and CDR2 sequences are SGHRS and YFSETQ. CDR3 region: CASSLDGRPNTEAFF. CDR3 coding DNA: TGCGCCAGCAGCTTGGATGGGCGGCCGAACACTGAAGCTTTCTTT.

The J gene is TRBJ2-5, the V gene TRBV28; 8 bases fit TRBD1. From germline, CDR1 is MDHEN and CDR2 SYDVKM. This CDR3 is built from 15 residues. Trimming took 6 bases from V and 4 from J; bases not matched to a gene: 10. In nucleotides, the CDR3 is TGTGCCAGCAGCCCCCAGGGGGCCGGAGTAGAGACCCAGTACTTC. Its translation: CASSPQGAGVETQYF.

The rearrangement links TRBV4-1 to TRBJ1-3; the D is unclear. The CDR3 loop spans 17 amino acids. The germline gives CDR1 MGHRA, CDR2 YSYEKL. Trimming removed 1 base at V and 0 bases at J, with 13 bases between. CDR3 DNA sequence: TGCGCCAGCAGCCAAGGACACTTCGCCATCTCTGGAAACACCATATATTTT. Translating gives CASSQGHFAISGNTIYF.

In DNA, the CDR3 is TGTGCCAGCAGCGTAGCGGGGGCCGGGGGCAATGAGCAGTTCTTC. As protein: CASSVAGAGGNEQFF. The J gene is TRBJ2-1, the V gene TRBV9; the D call may be TRBD1 or TRBD2 (6 bases each). This CDR3 comprises 15 residues. Deletions cut 0 bases from V and 6 bases from J, with 13 bases between. Germline CDR1 reads SGDLS; CDR2 reads YYNGEE.

This clone has only a few counts. The chain recombines TRBV9 with TRBJ2-3; 10 nucleotides agree with TRBD2. This CDR3 is built from 15 residues. The germline CDR1 and CDR2 sequences are SGDLS and YYNGEE. Germline trimming cut 4 bases from V and 3 bases from J; bases unmatched to any gene: 5. The DNA for the CDR3 is TGTGCCAGCAGCTTTAGCGGGGGGTTGACAGATACGCAGTATTTT. It codes for CASSFSGGLTDTQYF.

This sequence joins TRBV2 and TRBJ1-4; unclear D gene. The germline V gene has CDR1 SNHLY and CDR2 FYNNEI. The CDR3 is 13 residues long. V lost 4 bases, J lost 8 bases, and 11 bases lay in between. The CDR3 DNA reads TGTGCCAGCAGTGTCAACACGAGGGAAAAACTGTTTTTT. It encodes CASSVNTREKLFF.

The chain couples TRBV29-1 to TRBJ2-2; D possibly corresponds to TRBD1 (5 bases). The V end was cut by 0 bases, the J end by 3 bases, with 17 bases between. CDR3 length: 17 amino acids. Germline-derived CDR1 and CDR2 are SQVTM and ANQGSEA. The CDR3 is CSVEEYQGRSYTGELFF. The CDR3, as DNA: TGCAGCGTTGAAGAGTACCAGGGAAGGTCGTACACCGGGGAGCTGTTTTTT.